Described below is a single T cell receptor (beta chain) sequence and its context. This entry is derived from a study of blood T cell repertoires in COVID-19. At the level of the study: Donors in the United States, Italy and Spain gave samples during acute or convalescent COVID-19.

CDR1 is MNHEY and CDR2 is SVGAGI in the germline V gene. CDR3 length: 15 amino acids. The junction had 10 bases not matched to a gene; V was cut back by 6 bases and J by 10 bases. The assay was immunoSEQ multiplex PCR, and TCRdb's table has in-frame clones only and misses some. The sample yields 200,000 to 250,000 clones, around 90% seen once. Participants had their cohort set by participant-reported clinical history. This chain uses TRBV6-5 with TRBJ1-4; 11 positions match TRBD1. Sequenced material: PBMCs or T cells enriched from blood (not recorded which). The receptor was isolated from a young woman who had recovered from COVID-19. The CDR3 loop is CASSRDRGSEGKLFF. For the CDR3, the DNA is TGTGCCAGCAGCCGGGACAGGGGGTCTGAGGGAAAACTGTTTTTT.